The 5 T cell receptor beta chains reported below all come from one sample, sequenced in a study of blood T cell repertoires in COVID-19. TCRdb's table, derived via immunoSEQ multiplex PCR, lists solely in-frame clones and lacks some. The sample lists 250,000 or so clones, more than 85% seen once, with approximately 5.3% in the top ten. Sequenced input: peripheral blood. The receptors originated from a woman in her sixties with COVID-19, enrolled during active disease.

This chain links TRBV24-1 with TRBJ1-5; perhaps TRBD1 as D (6 bases). The germline CDR1 and CDR2 sequences are KGHDR and SFDVKD. The V gene lost 6 bases and the J gene lost 0 bases, with 20 bases spanning the gap. This CDR3 region has 18 residues. Here the CDR3 DNA reads TGTGCCACCAGTTCCCCGGACAGTCTACTTTATAGCAATCAGCCCCAGCATTTT. This translates into CATSSPDSLLYSNQPQHF.

The chain uses TRBV5-1 and TRBJ1-1; D perhaps matches TRBD1 (6 bases). The V gene lost 9 bases and the J gene lost 0 bases, with 12 bases spanning the gap. This CDR3 comprises 13 residues. Germline CDR1 reads SGHRS; CDR2 reads YFSETQ. As DNA, the CDR3 is TGCGCCACCCGGACAGTAATGAACACTGAAGCTTTCTTT. Protein sequence: CATRTVMNTEAFF.

The CDR3 sequence is CASSYSGGVGNEQYF. The CDR3 DNA reads as TGTGCCAGCAGTTACTCTGGGGGGGTGGGCAACGAGCAGTACTTC. The chain combines TRBV6-5 with TRBJ2-7; 7 bases are a match to TRBD2. The germline V gene has CDR1 MNHEY and CDR2 SVGAGI. The CDR3 contains 15 residues. V was pared by 0 bases and J by 5 bases, with 7 bases of the junction left unmatched.

This sequence joins TRBV9 and TRBJ2-2; perhaps TRBD2 as D (6 bases). The CDR3 runs to 16 residues. The ends were cut back, 0 bases at V and 0 bases at J, with 9 bases in the middle. Germline loops: CDR1 SGDLS, CDR2 YYNGEE. As DNA, the CDR3 is TGTGCCAGCAGCGTAGACGTAGCGGCGAACACCGGGGAGCTGTTTTTT. It translates to CASSVDVAANTGELFF.

In its sample, this clone was seen a few times. The DNA for the CDR3 is TGCAGCGTTGACAAGGCGGCAAAGGGGGCCGACTATGGCTACACCTTC. This sequence encodes CSVDKAAKGADYGYTF. The chain uses TRBV29-1 and TRBJ1-2; 7 bases are a match to TRBD1. The germline V gene has CDR1 SQVTM and CDR2 ANQGSEA. The CDR3 extends over 16 amino acids. Trimming at V came to 3 bases and at J to 3 bases, leaving 13 bases not matched to a gene.